This T cell receptor beta chain was documented in a study of follicular helper T cells after annual influenza vaccination. Study-level information: After each seasonal flu vaccination, blood came on days 0, 7 and 28.

Specified time point: 2014-2015 season, 7 days after vaccination. The CDR3 is 16 residues long. CDR1 is SGHDN and CDR2 is FVKESK in the germline V gene. The V and J ends lost 0 bases and 2 bases respectively, with 8 bases between them. Here immunoSEQ multiplex PCR was the method, and the copy in TCRdb shows in-frame clones only, minus some. Of 12,000 to 15,000 clones listed, approximately 84% are singletons. The origin of this receptor is an adult who received the influenza vaccine. The material sequenced was CXCR5+ CD38- circulating T follicular helper cells from blood, taken 7 days after influenza vaccination. Subset: circulating Tfh, non-naive CD4+CXCR5+PD-1+ (ICOS+CD38+ or ICOS-CD38-). The chain combines TRBV14 with TRBJ2-6, with TRBD2 as a possible D gene (5 bases). The CDR3 here is CASSQDRRTGANVLTF. The CDR3 nucleotides are TGTGCCAGCAGCCAAGACCGGAGGACTGGGGCCAACGTCCTGACTTTC.